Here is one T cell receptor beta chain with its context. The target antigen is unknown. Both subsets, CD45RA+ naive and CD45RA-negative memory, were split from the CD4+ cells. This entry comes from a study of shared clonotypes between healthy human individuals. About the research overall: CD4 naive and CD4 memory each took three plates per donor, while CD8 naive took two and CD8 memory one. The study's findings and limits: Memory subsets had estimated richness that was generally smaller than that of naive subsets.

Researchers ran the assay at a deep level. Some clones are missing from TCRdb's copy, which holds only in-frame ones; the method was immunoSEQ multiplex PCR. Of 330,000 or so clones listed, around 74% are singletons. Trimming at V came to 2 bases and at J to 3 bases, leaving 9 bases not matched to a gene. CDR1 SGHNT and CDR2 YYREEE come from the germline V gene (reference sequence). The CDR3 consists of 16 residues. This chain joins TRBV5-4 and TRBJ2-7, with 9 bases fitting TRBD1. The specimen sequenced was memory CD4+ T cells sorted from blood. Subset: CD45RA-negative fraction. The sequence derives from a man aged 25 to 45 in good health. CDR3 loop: CASSFLTGQGRYEQYF. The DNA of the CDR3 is TGTGCCAGCAGCTTCCTTACGGGACAGGGTCGCTACGAGCAGTACTTC.